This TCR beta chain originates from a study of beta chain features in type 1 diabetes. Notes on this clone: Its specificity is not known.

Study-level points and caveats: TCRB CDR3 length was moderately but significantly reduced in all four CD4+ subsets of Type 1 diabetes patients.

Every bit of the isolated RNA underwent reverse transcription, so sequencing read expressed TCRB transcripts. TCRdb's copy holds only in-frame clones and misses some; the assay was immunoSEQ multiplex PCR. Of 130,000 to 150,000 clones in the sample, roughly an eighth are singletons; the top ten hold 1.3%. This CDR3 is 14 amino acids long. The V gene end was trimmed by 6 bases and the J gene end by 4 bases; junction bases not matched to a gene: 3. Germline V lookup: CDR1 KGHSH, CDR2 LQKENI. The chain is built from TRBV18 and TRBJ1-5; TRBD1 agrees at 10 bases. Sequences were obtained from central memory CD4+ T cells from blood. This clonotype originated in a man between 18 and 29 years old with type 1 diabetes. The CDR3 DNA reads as TGTGCCAGCTCCCTGGACAGGGGGAATCAGCCCCAGCATTTT. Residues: CASSLDRGNQPQHF. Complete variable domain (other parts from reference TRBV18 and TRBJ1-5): NAGVMQNPRHLVRRRGQEARLRCSPMKGHSHVYWYRQLPEEGLKFMVYLQKENIIDESGMPKERFSAEFPKEGPSILRIQQVVRGDSAAYFCASSLDRGNQPQHFGDGTRLSIL.